The clone carrying this T cell receptor beta chain was found many times. The sample is drawn from a study of blood T cells in healthy people across ages. CDR3 length equals 12 residues. CDR1 is SQVTM and CDR2 is ANQGSEA in the germline V gene. Trimming shortened V by 6 bases and J by 2 bases, and 9 bases separated the two germline ends. Alongside a J-beta primer mix, a sample-barcoded 5' primer served in a second PCR lasting 7 to 11 cycles. Paired-end reads containing CDR3 totaled no fewer than 3 million for each sample. One entry per CDR3 protein results from TCRdb running MiXCR on the 5' RACE reads. In the table there are roughly 800,000 distinct CDR3 sequences, roughly 25% of which are singletons. Each sample provided at least 5.5 micrograms of extracted total RNA. The sample was also linked to a second study, of T cells of mothers and their children. That investigation notes: The authors added sample barcodes and 2-4 random nucleotides using the M1S primer of the second PCR.

The TCR sequence derives from a boy aged 10-17 years in good health. The sequenced material came from blood. V is TRBV29-1 and J is TRBJ2-3, with D perhaps matching TRBD1 or TRBD2 (5 bases each). The CDR3 protein is CSVGDVTDTQYF. For the CDR3, the DNA is TGCAGCGTCGGGGACGTCACAGATACGCAGTATTTT.